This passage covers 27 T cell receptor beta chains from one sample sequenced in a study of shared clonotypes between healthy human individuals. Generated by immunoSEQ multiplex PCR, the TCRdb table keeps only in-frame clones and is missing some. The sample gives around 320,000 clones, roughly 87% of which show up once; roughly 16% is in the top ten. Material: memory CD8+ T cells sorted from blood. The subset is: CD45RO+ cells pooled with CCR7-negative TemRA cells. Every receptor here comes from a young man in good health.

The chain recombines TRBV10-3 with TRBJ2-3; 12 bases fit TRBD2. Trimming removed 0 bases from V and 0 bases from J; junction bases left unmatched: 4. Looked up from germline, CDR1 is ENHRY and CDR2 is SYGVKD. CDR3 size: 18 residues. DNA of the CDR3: TGTGCCATCAGTGAGTCGATGCTAGCGGGGGGGAGCACAGATACGCAGTATTTT. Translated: CAISESMLAGGSTDTQYF.

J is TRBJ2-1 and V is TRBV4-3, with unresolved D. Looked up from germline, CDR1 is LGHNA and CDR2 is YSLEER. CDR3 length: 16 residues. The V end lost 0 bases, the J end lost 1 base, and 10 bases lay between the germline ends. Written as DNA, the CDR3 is TGCGCCAGCAGCCAAGATCGGCAGCTTTCCTACAATGAGCAGTTCTTC. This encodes CASSQDRQLSYNEQFF.

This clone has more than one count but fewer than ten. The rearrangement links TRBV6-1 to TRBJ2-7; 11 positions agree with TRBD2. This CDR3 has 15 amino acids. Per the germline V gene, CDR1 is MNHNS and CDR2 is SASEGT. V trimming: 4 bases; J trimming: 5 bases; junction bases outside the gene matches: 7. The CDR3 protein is CASSGVAGGGDEQYF. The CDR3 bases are TGTGCCAGCAGTGGAGTAGCGGGGGGGGGCGACGAGCAGTACTTC.

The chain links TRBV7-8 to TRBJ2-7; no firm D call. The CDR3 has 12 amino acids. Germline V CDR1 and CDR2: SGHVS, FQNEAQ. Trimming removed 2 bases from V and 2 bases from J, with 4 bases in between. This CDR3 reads CASSLSTYEQYF. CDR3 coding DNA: TGTGCCAGCAGCTTATCGACCTACGAGCAGTACTTC. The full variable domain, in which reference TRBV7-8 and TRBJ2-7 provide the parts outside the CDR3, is GAGVSQSPRYKVAKRGQDVALRCDPISGHVSLFWYQQALGQGPEFLTYFQNEAQLDKSGLPSDRFFAERPEGSVSTLKIQRTQQEDSAVYLCASSLSTYEQYFGPGTRLTVT.

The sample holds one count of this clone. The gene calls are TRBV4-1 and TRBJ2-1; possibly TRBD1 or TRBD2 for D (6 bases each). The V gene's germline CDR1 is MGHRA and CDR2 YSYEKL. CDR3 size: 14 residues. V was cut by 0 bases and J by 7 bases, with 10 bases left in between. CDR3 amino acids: CASSQDGGLNEQFF. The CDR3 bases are TGCGCCAGCAGCCAAGATGGGGGGCTAAATGAGCAGTTCTTC.

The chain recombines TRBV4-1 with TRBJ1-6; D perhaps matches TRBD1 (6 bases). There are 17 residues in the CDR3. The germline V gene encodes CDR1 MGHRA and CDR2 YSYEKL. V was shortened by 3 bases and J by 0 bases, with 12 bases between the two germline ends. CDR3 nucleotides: TGCGCCAGCAGCCACAACCCACAGGGCTCCTATAATTCACCCCTCCACTTT. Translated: CASSHNPQGSYNSPLHF.

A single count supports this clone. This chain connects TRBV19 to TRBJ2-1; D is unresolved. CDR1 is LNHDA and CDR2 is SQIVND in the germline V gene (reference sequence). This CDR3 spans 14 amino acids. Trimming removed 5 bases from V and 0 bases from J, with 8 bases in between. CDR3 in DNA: TGTGCCAGTAGTGCCGTAAGCTCCTACAATGAGCAGTTCTTC. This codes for CASSAVSSYNEQFF.

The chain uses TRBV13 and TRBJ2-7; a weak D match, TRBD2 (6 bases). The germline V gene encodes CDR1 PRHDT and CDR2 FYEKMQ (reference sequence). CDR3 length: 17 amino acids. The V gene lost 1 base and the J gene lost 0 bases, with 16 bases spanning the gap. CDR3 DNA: TGTGCCAGCAGCTTAGCAGTTCTGGCGGGGTCCTCCTACGAGCAGTACTTC. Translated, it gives CASSLAVLAGSSYEQYF.

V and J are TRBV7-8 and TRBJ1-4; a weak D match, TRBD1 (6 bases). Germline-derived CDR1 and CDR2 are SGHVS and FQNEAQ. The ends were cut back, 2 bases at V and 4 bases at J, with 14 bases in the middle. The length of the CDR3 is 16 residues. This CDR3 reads CASSLSPQGRNEKLFF. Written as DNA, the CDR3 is TGTGCCAGCAGCTTAAGCCCCCAGGGGCGTAATGAAAAACTGTTTTTT. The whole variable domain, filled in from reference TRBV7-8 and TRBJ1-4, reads GAGVSQSPRYKVAKRGQDVALRCDPISGHVSLFWYQQALGQGPEFLTYFQNEAQLDKSGLPSDRFFAERPEGSVSTLKIQRTQQEDSAVYLCASSLSPQGRNEKLFFGSGTQLSVL.

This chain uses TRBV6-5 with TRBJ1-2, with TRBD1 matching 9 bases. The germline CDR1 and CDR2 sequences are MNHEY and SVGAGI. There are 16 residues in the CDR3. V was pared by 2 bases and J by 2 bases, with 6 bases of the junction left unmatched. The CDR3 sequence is CASSYVPTGGNYGYTF. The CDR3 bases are TGTGCCAGCAGTTACGTGCCGACAGGGGGAAACTATGGCTACACCTTC.

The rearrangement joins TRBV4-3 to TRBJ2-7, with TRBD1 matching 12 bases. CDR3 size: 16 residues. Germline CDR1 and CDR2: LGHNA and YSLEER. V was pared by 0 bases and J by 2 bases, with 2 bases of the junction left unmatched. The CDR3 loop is CASSQEGDRGPYEQYF. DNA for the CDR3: TGCGCCAGCAGCCAAGAGGGGGACAGGGGGCCCTACGAGCAGTACTTC.

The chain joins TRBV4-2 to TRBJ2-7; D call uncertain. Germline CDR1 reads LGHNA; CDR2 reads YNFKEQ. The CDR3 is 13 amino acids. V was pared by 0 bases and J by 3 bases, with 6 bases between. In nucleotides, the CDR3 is TGTGCCAGCAGCCAAGATGGCCTCTACGAGCAGTACTTC. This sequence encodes CASSQDGLYEQYF.

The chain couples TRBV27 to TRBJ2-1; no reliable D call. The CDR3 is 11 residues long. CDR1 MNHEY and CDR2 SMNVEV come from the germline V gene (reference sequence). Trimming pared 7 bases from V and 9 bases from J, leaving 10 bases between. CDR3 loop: CASTLMGEQFF. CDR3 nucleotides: TGTGCCAGCACTCTCATGGGTGAGCAGTTCTTC.

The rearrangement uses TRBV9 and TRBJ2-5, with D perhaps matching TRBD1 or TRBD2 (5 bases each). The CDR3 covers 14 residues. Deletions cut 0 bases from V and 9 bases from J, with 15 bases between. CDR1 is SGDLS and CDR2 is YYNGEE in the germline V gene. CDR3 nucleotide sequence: TGTGCCAGCAGCGTAGGGGGGAGCCCCGAGGCCCAGTACTTC. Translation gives CASSVGGSPEAQYF.

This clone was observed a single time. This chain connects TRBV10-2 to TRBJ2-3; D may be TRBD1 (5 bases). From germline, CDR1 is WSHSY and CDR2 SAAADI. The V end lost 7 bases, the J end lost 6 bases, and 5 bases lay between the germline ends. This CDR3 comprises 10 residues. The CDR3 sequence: CASTGDTQYF. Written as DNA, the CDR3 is TGCGCCAGCACAGGGGATACGCAGTATTTT.

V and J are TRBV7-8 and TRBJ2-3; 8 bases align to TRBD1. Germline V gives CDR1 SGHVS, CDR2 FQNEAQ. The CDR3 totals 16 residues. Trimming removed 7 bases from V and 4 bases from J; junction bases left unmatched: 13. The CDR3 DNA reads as TGTGCCAGCACCCCCCTAGAGGGACAGGCCCCAGATACGCAGTATTTT. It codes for CASTPLEGQAPDTQYF.

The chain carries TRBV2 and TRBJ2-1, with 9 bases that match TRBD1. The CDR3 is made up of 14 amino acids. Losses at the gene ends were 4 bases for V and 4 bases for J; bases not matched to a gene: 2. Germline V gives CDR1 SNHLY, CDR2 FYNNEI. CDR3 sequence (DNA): TGTGCCAGCAGTGCACAGGGGGCTTACAATGAGCAGTTCTTC. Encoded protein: CASSAQGAYNEQFF.

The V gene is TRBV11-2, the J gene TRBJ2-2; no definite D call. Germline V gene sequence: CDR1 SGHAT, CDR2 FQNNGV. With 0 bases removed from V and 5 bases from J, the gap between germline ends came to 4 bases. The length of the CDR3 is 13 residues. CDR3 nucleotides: TGTGCCAGCAGCTTAGATCCTACCGGGGAGCTGTTTTTT. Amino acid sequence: CASSLDPTGELFF.

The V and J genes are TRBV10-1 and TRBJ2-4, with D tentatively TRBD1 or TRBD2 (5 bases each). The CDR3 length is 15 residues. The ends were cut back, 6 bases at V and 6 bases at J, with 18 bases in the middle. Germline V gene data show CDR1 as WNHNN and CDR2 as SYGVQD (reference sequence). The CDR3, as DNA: TGCGCCAGCAGCCGGGACCAAGGGGTGGTAAACATTCAGTACTTC. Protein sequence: CASSRDQGVVNIQYF.

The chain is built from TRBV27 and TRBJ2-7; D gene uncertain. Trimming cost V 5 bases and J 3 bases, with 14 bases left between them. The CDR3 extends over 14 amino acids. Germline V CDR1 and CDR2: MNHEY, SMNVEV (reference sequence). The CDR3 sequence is CASSPQSLVYEQYF. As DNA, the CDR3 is TGTGCCAGCAGTCCCCAAAGTCTAGTCTACGAGCAGTACTTC.

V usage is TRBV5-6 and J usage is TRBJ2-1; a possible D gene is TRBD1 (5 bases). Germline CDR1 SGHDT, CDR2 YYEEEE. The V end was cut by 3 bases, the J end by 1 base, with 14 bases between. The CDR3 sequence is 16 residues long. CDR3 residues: CASSSFTDSSYNEQFF. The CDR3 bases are TGTGCCAGCAGCTCATTTACCGACAGTTCCTACAATGAGCAGTTCTTC.

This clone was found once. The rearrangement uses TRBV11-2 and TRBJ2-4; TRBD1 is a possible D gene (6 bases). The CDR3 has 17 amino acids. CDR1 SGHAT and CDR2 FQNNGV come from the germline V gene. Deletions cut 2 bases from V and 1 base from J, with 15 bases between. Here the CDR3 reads CASSLNRASRAKNIQYF. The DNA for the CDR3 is TGTGCCAGCAGCTTAAACAGGGCCTCCCGGGCCAAAAACATTCAGTACTTC.

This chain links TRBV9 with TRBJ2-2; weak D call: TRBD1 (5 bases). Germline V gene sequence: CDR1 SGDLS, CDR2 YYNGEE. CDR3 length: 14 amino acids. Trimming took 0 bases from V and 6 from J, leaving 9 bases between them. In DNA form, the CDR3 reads TGTGCCAGCAGCGTAGAGGGGAATGCCGGGGAGCTGTTTTTT. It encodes CASSVEGNAGELFF.

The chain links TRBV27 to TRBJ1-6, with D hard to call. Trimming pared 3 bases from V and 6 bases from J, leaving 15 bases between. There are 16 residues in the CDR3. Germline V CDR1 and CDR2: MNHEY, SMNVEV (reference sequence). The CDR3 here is CASSLVPQITNSPLHF. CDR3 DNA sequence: TGTGCCAGCAGTTTGGTCCCACAGATTACTAATTCACCCCTCCACTTT.

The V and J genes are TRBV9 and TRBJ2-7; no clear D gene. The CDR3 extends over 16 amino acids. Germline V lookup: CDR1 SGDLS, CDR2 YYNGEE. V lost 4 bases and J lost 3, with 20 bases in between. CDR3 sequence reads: CASSFHPTTYYYEQYF. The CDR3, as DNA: TGTGCCAGCAGCTTCCACCCTACGACATACTACTACGAGCAGTACTTC.

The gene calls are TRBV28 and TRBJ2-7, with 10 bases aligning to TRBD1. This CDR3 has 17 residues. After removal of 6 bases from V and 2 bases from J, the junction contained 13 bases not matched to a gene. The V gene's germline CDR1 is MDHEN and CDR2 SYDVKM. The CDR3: CASSCALGTGDTYEQYF. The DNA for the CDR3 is TGTGCCAGCAGCTGTGCTTTGGGGACAGGGGACACCTACGAGCAGTACTTC.

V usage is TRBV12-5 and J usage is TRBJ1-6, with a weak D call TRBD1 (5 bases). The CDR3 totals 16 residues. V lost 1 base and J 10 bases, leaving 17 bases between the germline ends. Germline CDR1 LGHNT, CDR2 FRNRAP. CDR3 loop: CASGLAGWTFGSPLHF. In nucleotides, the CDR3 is TGTGCTAGTGGTTTGGCAGGGTGGACCTTTGGGTCACCCCTCCACTTT.